This T cell receptor beta chain stems from a study of cytomegalovirus exposure and HLA in healthy donors. For this clone: Its specificity is unknown. Distinct nucleotide sequences in the sample also encode this CDR3.

60 Vbeta and 13 Jbeta primers were used in PCR. The data were produced by immunoSEQ multiplex PCR, yet TCRdb's version contains in-frame clones alone and is incomplete. The sample gives more than 110,000 clones, about 79% of which show up once; roughly 4.2% is in the top ten. Germline CDR1 reads SGDLS; CDR2 reads YYNGEE. Trimming removed 4 bases from V and 0 bases from J, with 10 bases in between. The CDR3 is 14 residues long. Notes on the study in general: Several V segments, TRBV6-2 and TRBV6-3 among them, could not be told apart and were dropped.

The rearrangement joins TRBV9 to TRBJ1-1; no definite D call. The TCR was taken from a man aged 40-55 years in good health and CMV-seropositive. Sequencing input: PBMCs. The CDR3: CASSPRIMNTEAFF. Written as DNA, the CDR3 is TGTGCCAGCAGCCCCAGGATCATGAACACTGAAGCTTTCTTT.